The TCR beta chain described here comes from a study of T-cell memory formation after mild COVID-19 (dated by TCRdb to 2020 to 2023). With respect to the entire study: Most TCR sequence clusters were specific to one of the two donors. Longitudinal TCRalpha and TCRbeta repertoire sequencing tracked T-cell clones expanding and contracting after mild COVID-19 in a couple of donors. The cohort comprised two young, previously healthy adult volunteers, one female and one male. Study-wide findings and limitations: Only a couple of mild cases were covered in the study, and larger cohorts including severe cases with pre-infection samples were considered necessary. Some responding clones were detected in pre-infection memory, suggesting pre-existing cross-reactive memory T cells joined the SARS-CoV-2 response. SARS-CoV-2 specificity was not confirmed for the second-wave clones peaking on day 37. Contracting CD4+ clones appeared mostly in the CM and EM memory subsets, whereas CD8+ clones were enriched in EMRA. Clones that contracted from day 15 to 85 showed balanced CD4/CD8 phenotypes, whereas a second wave of clones that expanded from day 15 to 37 leaned towards CD4+.

Ficoll-Paque density gradient centrifugation was used to isolate PBMCs. Points on this clonotype: Its recognized antigen is unknown. Per-base quality was not reported, and no clone a single base away is much larger than it.

Trimming removed 2 bases from V and 4 bases from J, leaving 6 bases between the germline ends. Including cysteine and phenylalanine, the CDR3 has 13 amino acids. The DNA shown is the 39-base CDR3, in frame from base 1. The sample was run on an Illumina NovaSeq 6000. cDNA libraries for TCRalpha and TCRbeta were prepared by 5'RACE using constant-segment primers, with sample barcodes and unique molecular identifiers added. RNA was extracted from every sample with Trizol reagent. The libraries were amplified in two PCR steps, and the second step added a second sample barcode and Illumina TruSeq adapters. Sequencing of the libraries was done on an Illumina NovaSeq, producing 2 x 150 bp paired-end reads. The paper's processing steps were these. The reads were demultiplexed and collapsed into UMI-guided consensus sequences using migec v1.2.7. Using mixcr v2.1.11, UMI consensuses were aligned to TRA and TRB V and J templates and then assembled into clonotypes. Expanded or contracted clonotypes were those called significant by both edgeR and NoisET, with noise models trained on biological replicates. edgeR calls used a false discovery rate-adjusted p below 0.01 and a log2 fold-change threshold of 1. As an exploratory analysis of dynamics, max-normalized trajectories of the 1000 most abundant clonotypes were examined with PCA combined with hierarchical clustering. Separately sequenced CD4+ and CD8+ repertoires were used to assign the CD4 or CD8 phenotype of responding clones. Clones were called with MiXCR by TCRdb after fastp trimmed the public reads at Q25, and only in-frame beta chains were retained. Every CDR3 protein is listed once, alongside the most common genes and DNA of its rows. What appears here as the V and J calls and clone size reflects TCRdb's work, not the paper's. In this sample the table shows roughly 250,000 distinct CDR3 sequences, 16% of which occur a single time. Clones ranked in the top ten supply about 3.5% of the sample.

Sequenced input: PBMCs or a T cell subset sorted from them (not recorded which). The chain is made from TRBV12-3 or TRBV12-4 and TRBJ2-1; the D gene is unclear. This sequence originates from a man aged 18 to 30 who had mild COVID-19 (a few samples of this study predate the infection). The sample titles of this study are shuffled in the database, so cell type and time point are left out; the donor was told from shared clones. The nucleotide sequence reads TGTGCCAGCAGTTTAATGGGGTACAATGAGCAGTTCTTC. Translation gives CASSLMGYNEQFF.